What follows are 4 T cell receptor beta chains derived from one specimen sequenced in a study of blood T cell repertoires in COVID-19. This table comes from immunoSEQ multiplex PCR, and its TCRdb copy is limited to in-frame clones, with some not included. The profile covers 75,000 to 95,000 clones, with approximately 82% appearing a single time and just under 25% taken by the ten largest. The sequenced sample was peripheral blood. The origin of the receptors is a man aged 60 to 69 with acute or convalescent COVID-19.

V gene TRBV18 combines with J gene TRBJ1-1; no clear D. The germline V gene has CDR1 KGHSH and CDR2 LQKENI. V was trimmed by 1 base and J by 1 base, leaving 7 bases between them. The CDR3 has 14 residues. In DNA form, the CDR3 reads TGTGCCAGCTCACCACAATCGGGGAACACTGAAGCTTTCTTT. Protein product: CASSPQSGNTEAFF. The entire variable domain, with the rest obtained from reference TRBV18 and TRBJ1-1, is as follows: NAGVMQNPRHLVRRRGQEARLRCSPMKGHSHVYWYRQLPEEGLKFMVYLQKENIIDESGMPKERFSAEFPKEGPSILRIQQVVRGDSAAYFCASSPQSGNTEAFFGQGTRLTVV.

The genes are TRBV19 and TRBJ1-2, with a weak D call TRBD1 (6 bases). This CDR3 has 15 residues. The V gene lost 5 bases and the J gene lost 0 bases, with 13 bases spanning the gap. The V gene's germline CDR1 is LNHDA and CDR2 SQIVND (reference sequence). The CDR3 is CASSSTGWTNYGYTF. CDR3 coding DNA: TGTGCCAGTAGTTCCACAGGGTGGACTAACTATGGCTACACCTTC. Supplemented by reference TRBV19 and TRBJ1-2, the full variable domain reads DGGITQSPKYLFRKEGQNVTLSCEQNLNHDAMYWYRQDPGQGLRLIYYSQIVNDFQKGDIAEGYSVSREKKESFPLTVTSAQKNPTAFYLCASSSTGWTNYGYTFGSGTRLTVV.

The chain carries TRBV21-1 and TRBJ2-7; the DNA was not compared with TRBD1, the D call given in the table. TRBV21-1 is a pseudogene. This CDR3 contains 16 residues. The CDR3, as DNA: TGTGCCAGTTTCCGCTTTTTAAAGACAGGATACTACGAGCAGTACTTC. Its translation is CASFRFLKTGYYEQYF.

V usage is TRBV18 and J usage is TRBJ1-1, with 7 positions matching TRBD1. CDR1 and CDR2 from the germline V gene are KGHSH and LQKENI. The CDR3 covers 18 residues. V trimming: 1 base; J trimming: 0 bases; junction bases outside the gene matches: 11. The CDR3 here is CASSPRGKGTDLNTEAFF. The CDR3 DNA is TGTGCCAGCTCACCACGTGGGAAAGGGACAGACCTGAACACTGAAGCTTTCTTT.